Following are 21 T cell receptor beta chains from one sample sequenced in a study of T cells in women clearing cervical HPV infection. The assay was immunoSEQ multiplex PCR, and TCRdb's table has in-frame clones only and misses some. The repertoire table contains more than 25,000 clones. The sample taken for sequencing was blood buffy coat. These receptors all stem from a woman between 18 and 69 years old with a cervical HPV16 infection that either progressed to CIN3+ or cleared (not recorded which).

On this clone itself: The sequenced fragment ends 3 residues before the CDR3 boundary, so the rest is inferred from the germline J gene. The chain links TRBV20-1 to TRBJ1-4; the D gene is possibly TRBD1 (5 bases). CDR3 length equals 14 residues. Trimming pared 2 bases from V and 0 bases from J, leaving 7 bases between. The germline gives CDR1 DFQATT, CDR2 SNEGSKA (reference sequence). CDR3 protein: CSARLTATNEKLFF. The sequenced part of the CDR3 DNA is TGCAGTGCTAGATTGACAGCAACTAATGAAAAA.

Remarks on this clone: The missing CDR3 end, 3 residues past where the read stops, is filled in from the germline J gene. V gene TRBV7-9 combines with J gene TRBJ2-5, with D possibly being TRBD2 (5 bases). CDR1 is SEHNR, CDR2 FQNEAQ, per germline (reference sequence). The ends were cut back, 5 bases at V and 5 bases at J, with 12 bases in the middle. CDR3 size: 13 residues. Incomplete CDR3 DNA: TGTGCCAGCAGCCCCGGGGAGAGGGAGACC. Translated, it gives CASSPGERET. The full-length CDR3 reads as CASSPGERETQYF.

To note about this clone: The read terminates 3 residues before the CDR3 end, so the remaining end is supplied by the germline J gene. The gene calls are TRBV7-2 and TRBJ2-7; TRBD2 agrees at 9 bases. V was clipped by 2 bases and J by 1 base; unmatched bases: 3. This CDR3 region has 15 residues. The germline V gene has CDR1 SGHTA and CDR2 FQGNSA. This chain's CDR3 is CASSLTSGGSYEQYF. CDR3 DNA (partial): TGTGCCAGCAGCTTAACGAGCGGGGGGTCCTACGAG.

On this clone itself: The read stops 3 residues short of the end of the CDR3; the missing end is completed from the germline J gene. The chain employs TRBV5-5 and TRBJ1-1, with D possibly matching TRBD1 (5 bases). This CDR3 has 12 amino acids. Germline V gene data show CDR1 as SGHKS and CDR2 as YYEKEE (reference sequence). This CDR3 reads CASSRLQAPAFF. The sequenced CDR3 bases are TGTGCCAGCAGCCGGTTACAGGCCCCA.

Notes on this clone: With the read ending 3 residues before the CDR3 end, the germline J gene is used to fill in that end. The chain employs TRBV29-1 and TRBJ2-1, with 7 bases that match TRBD2. Trimming cost V 4 bases and J 5 bases; bases outside gene matches: 8. Germline CDR1 is SQVTM and CDR2 is ANQGSEA. The CDR3 extends over 14 amino acids. CDR3 sequence: CSVVEQRGDNEQFF. CDR3 DNA (partial): TGCAGCGTTGTCGAGCAACGGGGGGACAATGAG.

To note about this clone: The read falls 3 residues short of the CDR3 end, and the missing part is taken from the germline J gene. The chain joins TRBV6-2 or TRBV6-3 to TRBJ1-2; D ambiguous. This CDR3 spans 17 amino acids. Per the germline V gene, CDR1 is MNHEY and CDR2 is SVGEGT. The CDR3 sequence: CASSRPTSVASYNDYTF. The sequenced part of the CDR3 DNA is TGTGCCAGCAGCCGCCCGACTAGCGTAGCTTCCTACAATGAC.

Remarks on this clone: The CDR3 end lies 3 residues beyond the end of the read and is filled in from the germline J gene. The V gene is TRBV7-9, the J gene TRBJ2-1, with 11 positions matching TRBD2. Trimming cost V 5 bases and J 7 bases; bases outside gene matches: 4. The CDR3 is made up of 14 amino acids. The germline V gene has CDR1 SEHNR and CDR2 FQNEAQ (reference sequence). The sequenced part of the CDR3 DNA is TGTGCCAGCAGCCTGCGGACTAGCGGGAATGAG. This codes for CASSLRTSGNE. From start to end, the CDR3 is CASSLRTSGNEQFF. Using reference TRBV7-9 and TRBJ2-1 for the parts outside the CDR3, the full variable domain is DTGVSQNPRHKITKRGQNVTFRCDPISEHNRLYWYRQTLGQGPEFLTYFQNEAQLEKSRLLSDRFSAERPKGSFSTLEIQRTEQGDSAMYLCASSLRTSGNEQFFGPGTRLTVL.

With respect to this clone: The read ends 3 residues shy of where the CDR3 ends; the end is completed using the germline J gene. The chain is built from TRBV7-6 and TRBJ1-2, with a tentative D call TRBD1 (6 bases). V lost 5 bases and J lost 0, with 13 bases in between. CDR1 is SGHVS, CDR2 FNYEAQ, per germline. The CDR3 length is 15 residues. CDR3 loop: CASSPQTGANYGYTF. Incomplete CDR3 DNA: TGTGCCAGCAGCCCCCAGACAGGTGCTAACTATGGC.

Comment on this clone: Coverage ceases 3 residues before the CDR3 finishes, and the germline J gene fills in the end. The J gene is TRBJ1-4, the V gene TRBV18; TRBD1 agrees at 7 bases. Germline V lookup: CDR1 KGHSH, CDR2 LQKENI. The V gene end was trimmed by 6 bases and the J gene end by 8 bases; junction bases not matched to a gene: 9. The CDR3 has 14 residues. The part of the CDR3 DNA that was read is TGTGCCAGCTCGGCCGCGGTAGGGGGCGAAAAA. Protein: CASSAAVGGEK. The whole CDR3 sequence reads CASSAAVGGEKLFF.

CDR3 bases read: TGTGCCAGCAGTGAAGCGGACTGGGTGGCCGGGGAG. It encodes CASSEADWVAGE. In full, the CDR3 reads CASSEADWVAGELFF. The chain uses TRBV6-1 and TRBJ2-2, with D maybe TRBD2 (5 bases). With the read ending 3 residues before the CDR3 end, the germline J gene is used to fill in that end. Germline V gene sequence: CDR1 MNHNS, CDR2 SASEGT. The CDR3 has 15 residues. The V gene lost 0 bases and the J gene lost 6 bases, with 11 bases spanning the gap.

CDR3 in amino acids: CASSATGTGNTEAFF. CDR3 DNA, as far as it was read: TGTGCCAGCAGTGCGACCGGGACAGGCAACACTGAA. V and J are TRBV6-2 or TRBV6-3 and TRBJ1-1; 8 nucleotides align to TRBD1. The read comes to an end 3 residues before the CDR3 does, leaving the germline J gene to fill in the end. The CDR3 has 15 amino acids. Per germline, CDR1 MNHEY and CDR2 SVGEGT. V shed 5 bases and J 2 bases; nucleotides not matched to a gene: 7.

About this clone: The read falls 3 residues short of the CDR3 end, and the missing part is taken from the germline J gene. The rearrangement uses TRBV18 and TRBJ2-4; 10 nucleotides align to TRBD1. CDR3 length: 17 amino acids. The germline gives CDR1 KGHSH, CDR2 LQKENI. The CDR3 sequence: CASSPPGGQGLSYGQYF. The CDR3 bases that were read are TGTGCCAGCTCACCACCGGGGGGACAGGGGTTGAGCTATGGT.

On this clone: The missing CDR3 end, 3 residues past where the read stops, is filled in from the germline J gene. The chain joins TRBV18 to TRBJ2-7, with TRBD2 as a possible D gene (5 bases). Trimming removed 2 bases from V and 0 bases from J, with 14 bases in between. Germline CDR1 is KGHSH and CDR2 is LQKENI. The CDR3 has 16 residues. This CDR3 reads CASSPSSATSSYEQYF. CDR3 DNA, as far as it was read: TGTGCCAGCTCACCAAGTTCGGCTACTAGCTCCTACGAG.

Turning to this clone: The CDR3 end lies 3 residues beyond the end of the read and is filled in from the germline J gene. V and J are TRBV19 and TRBJ2-7, with D possibly matching TRBD2 (5 bases). The CDR3 sequence is 12 residues long. V dropped 5 bases and J dropped 3 bases, with 8 bases sitting between them. The V gene's germline CDR1 is LNHDA and CDR2 SQIVND (reference sequence). The DNA read from the CDR3 is TGTGCCAGTAGTGCAGGACTCTACGAG. It yields the protein CASSAGLYE. The whole CDR3 protein reads CASSAGLYEQYF.

Concerning this clone: The read is 3 residues too short to cover the CDR3 end, so that end is filled in from the germline J gene. The V gene is TRBV5-1, the J gene TRBJ2-1; 9 bases are a match to TRBD2. Germline CDR1 reads SGHRS; CDR2 reads YFSETQ. This CDR3 has 16 amino acids. V dropped 0 bases and J dropped 7; count of bases not matched to a gene: 8. Here the CDR3 reads CASSLGSSGTHNEQFF. The part of the CDR3 DNA that was read is TGCGCCAGCAGCTTGGGTTCTAGCGGGACCCATAATGAG. Using reference TRBV5-1 and TRBJ2-1 for the parts outside the CDR3, the full variable domain is KAGVTQTPRYLIKTRGQQVTLSCSPISGHRSVSWYQQTPGQGLQFLFEYFSETQRNKGNFPGRFSGRQFSNSRSEMNVSTLELGDSALYLCASSLGSSGTHNEQFFGPGTRLTVL.

With regard to this clone: The read falls 3 residues short of the CDR3 end, and the missing part is taken from the germline J gene. This chain connects TRBV10-3 to TRBJ1-1; 7 bases align to TRBD1. V shed 6 bases and J 0 bases; nucleotides not matched to a gene: 10. This CDR3 spans 16 amino acids. Germline CDR1 is ENHRY and CDR2 is SYGVKD. CDR3 sequence: CAISQTPGQLNTEAFF. Incomplete CDR3 DNA: TGTGCCATCAGCCAAACACCGGGACAGTTGAACACTGAA.

Concerning this clone: Coverage ceases 3 residues before the CDR3 finishes, and the germline J gene fills in the end. Other DNA sequences within the sample encode an identical CDR3. The chain couples TRBV7-8 to TRBJ2-3; D gene unclear. The V gene's germline CDR1 is SGHVS and CDR2 FQNEAQ. The CDR3 covers 12 residues. V was cut by 2 bases and J by 6 bases, with 6 bases left in between. CDR3 loop: CASSLSRDTQYF. CDR3 DNA (partial): TGTGCCAGCAGCTTATCGAGGGATACG.

Note on this clone: Read sequence stops 3 residues before the CDR3 end, and the germline J gene provides the missing end. The chain carries TRBV7-6 and TRBJ2-5; 7 bases map to TRBD2. CDR1 SGHVS and CDR2 FNYEAQ come from the germline V gene. V was clipped by 5 bases and J by 1 base; unmatched bases: 7. CDR3 length: 15 amino acids. CDR3 loop: CASSPSGGSQETQYF. The DNA read from the CDR3 is TGTGCCAGCAGCCCTAGCGGAGGGTCCCAAGAGACC.

Concerning this clone: The read terminates 3 residues ahead of where the CDR3 ends, so the germline J gene completes it. The rearrangement uses TRBV7-8 and TRBJ1-4, with D unresolved. In germline, CDR1 is SGHVS, CDR2 FQNEAQ. The CDR3 covers 16 residues. V shed 2 bases and J shed 7 bases, with 17 bases lying between them. The CDR3 bases that were read are TGTGCCAGCAGCTTATACTCCGGGTCCTTCAGTGAAAAA. This gives the protein CASSLYSGSFSEK. The full CDR3 protein reads CASSLYSGSFSEKLFF.

Of note for this clone: The missing CDR3 end, 3 residues past where the read stops, is filled in from the germline J gene. This chain joins TRBV5-1 and TRBJ2-3, with 9 positions matching TRBD1. The germline CDR1 and CDR2 sequences are SGHRS and YFSETQ. This CDR3 contains 12 residues. The part of the CDR3 DNA that was read is TGCGCCAGCGATCCGGACAGGGGCCCG. Its protein product is CASDPDRGP. The CDR3 reads in full as CASDPDRGPQYF.

Concerning this clone: The CDR3 end is not reached by the read, which stops 3 residues before it; the germline J gene fills it in. This sequence joins TRBV19 and TRBJ2-3; the match to TRBD1 covers 7 bases. Germline V gene lookup returns CDR1 LNHDA and CDR2 SQIVND (reference sequence). This CDR3 is 14 amino acids long. The sequenced part of the CDR3 DNA is TGTGCCAGTAGTATCCAAGGGGGCGGAGAGACG. It is translated as CASSIQGGGET. The complete CDR3 protein is CASSIQGGGETQYF. The variable domain in full, completed from reference TRBV19 and TRBJ2-3, reads DGGITQSPKYLFRKEGQNVTLSCEQNLNHDAMYWYRQDPGQGLRLIYYSQIVNDFQKGDIAEGYSVSREKKESFPLTVTSAQKNPTAFYLCASSIQGGGETQYFGPGTRLTVL.